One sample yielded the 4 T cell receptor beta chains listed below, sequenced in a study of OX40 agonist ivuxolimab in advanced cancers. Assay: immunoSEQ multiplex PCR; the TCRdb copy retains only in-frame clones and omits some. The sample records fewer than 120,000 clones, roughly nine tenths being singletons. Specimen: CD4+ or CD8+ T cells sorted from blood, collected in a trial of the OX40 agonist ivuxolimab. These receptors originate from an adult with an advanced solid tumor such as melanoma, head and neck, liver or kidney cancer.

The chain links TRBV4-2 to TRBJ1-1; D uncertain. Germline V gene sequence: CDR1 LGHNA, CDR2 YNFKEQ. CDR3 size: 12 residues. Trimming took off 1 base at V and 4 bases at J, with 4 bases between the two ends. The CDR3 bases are TGTGCCAGCAGCCAAGCCCTCACTGAAGCTTTCTTT. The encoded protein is CASSQALTEAFF.

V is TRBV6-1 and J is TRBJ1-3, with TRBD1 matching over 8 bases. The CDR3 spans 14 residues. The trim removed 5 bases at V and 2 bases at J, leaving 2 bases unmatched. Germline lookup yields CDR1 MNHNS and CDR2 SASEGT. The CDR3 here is CASSLDRAGNTIYF. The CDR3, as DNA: TGTGCCAGCAGTCTGGACAGGGCTGGAAACACCATATATTTT.

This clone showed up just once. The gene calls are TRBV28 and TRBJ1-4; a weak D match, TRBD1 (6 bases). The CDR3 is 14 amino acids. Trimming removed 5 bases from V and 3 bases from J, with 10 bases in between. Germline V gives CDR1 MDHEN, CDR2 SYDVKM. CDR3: CASSEQGPNEKLFF. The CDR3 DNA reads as TGTGCCAGCAGTGAACAGGGACCTAATGAAAAACTGTTTTTT. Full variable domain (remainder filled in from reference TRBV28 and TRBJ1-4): DVKVTQSSRYLVKRTGEKVFLECVQDMDHENMFWYRQDPGLGLRLIYFSYDVKMKEKGDIPEGYSVSREKKERFSLILESASTNQTSMYLCASSEQGPNEKLFFGSGTQLSVL.

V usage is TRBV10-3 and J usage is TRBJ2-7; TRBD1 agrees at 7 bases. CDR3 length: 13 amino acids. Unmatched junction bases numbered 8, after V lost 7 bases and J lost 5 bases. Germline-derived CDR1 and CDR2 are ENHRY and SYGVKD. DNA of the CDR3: TGTGCCATCACCCCAGACAGGGACCACGAGCAGTACTTC. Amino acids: CAITPDRDHEQYF.